Listed here are 15 T cell receptor beta chains from one sample, sequenced in a study of T-cell memory formation after mild COVID-19. TCRdb re-called the 5' RACE reads through MiXCR, storing one row per CDR3 protein. The sample carries hundreds of thousands of distinct CDR3 sequences, approximately 15% recorded once. Sequencing used PBMCs or a T cell subset sorted from them (not recorded which). The source is a man younger than 35 who had mild COVID-19 (a few samples of this study predate the infection). Cell type and time point are not known.

This clonotype was counted only a few times. The chain has TRBV18 and TRBJ2-3; no definite D call. CDR3 length: 16 residues. Trimming shortened V by 1 base and J by 4 bases, and 15 bases separated the two germline ends. Germline CDR1 and CDR2: KGHSH and LQKENI. CDR3 in amino acids: CASSPQTSATADTQYF. In nucleotides, the CDR3 is TGTGCCAGCTCACCACAAACTTCCGCGACGGCAGATACGCAGTATTTT.

A few counts support this clonotype. The rearrangement joins TRBV25-1 to TRBJ2-2; D is ambiguous. The germline V gene encodes CDR1 MGHDK and CDR2 SYGVNS. Trimming removed 0 bases at V and 4 bases at J, with 6 bases between. The CDR3 is made up of 14 amino acids. In nucleotides, the CDR3 is TGTGCCAGCAGTGAATACGTGAGCACCGGGGAGCTGTTTTTT. This codes for CASSEYVSTGELFF.

The chain links TRBV20-1 to TRBJ1-1; the D is unclear. Germline CDR1 is DFQATT and CDR2 is SNEGSKA (reference sequence). This CDR3 spans 13 amino acids. V shed 5 bases and J shed 2 bases, with 12 bases lying between them. Here the CDR3 DNA reads TGCAGTGCTGGGCAGGAGGGAAACACTGAAGCTTTCTTT. This gives the protein CSAGQEGNTEAFF.

This clonotype was picked up many times. The V gene is TRBV7-9, the J gene TRBJ2-2; D might be TRBD1 (5 bases). CDR1 is SEHNR, CDR2 FQNEAQ, per germline (reference sequence). This CDR3 region has 15 residues. Trimming pared 5 bases from V and 4 bases from J, leaving 14 bases between. The DNA of the CDR3 is TGTGCCAGCAGCCCGATGGCAGGGATCACCGGGGAGCTGTTTTTT. Protein sequence: CASSPMAGITGELFF.

This clonotype appeared a few times. The V and J genes are TRBV6-6 and TRBJ2-5, with 10 positions matching TRBD1. Looked up from germline, CDR1 is MNHNY and CDR2 is SVGAGI (reference sequence). This CDR3 contains 16 residues. Trimming took 6 bases from V and 4 from J; bases not matched to a gene: 11. CDR3 region: CASRPNRDRGGETQYF. The CDR3 DNA is TGTGCCAGCAGACCCAACCGGGACAGGGGTGGAGAGACCCAGTACTTC.

The rearrangement links TRBV7-9 to TRBJ2-1, with 9 positions matching TRBD2. The CDR3 has 17 amino acids. V was clipped by 5 bases and J by 5 bases; unmatched bases: 13. Germline lookup yields CDR1 SEHNR and CDR2 FQNEAQ (reference sequence). CDR3 bases: TGTGCCAGCAGCCCACGCGGGGGGGCTAGCAGAAACAATGAGCAGTTCTTC. This encodes CASSPRGGASRNNEQFF.

The gene calls are TRBV7-3 and TRBJ2-1, with TRBD2 matching over 9 bases. Germline V CDR1 and CDR2: SGHTA, FQGTGA. Trimming removed 0 bases from V and 8 bases from J; junction bases left unmatched: 5. The CDR3 totals 15 residues. The CDR3 reads CASSLTSAGGDEQFF. DNA of the CDR3: TGTGCCAGCAGCTTAACCTCTGCGGGAGGGGATGAGCAGTTCTTC.

The rearrangement uses TRBV7-2 and TRBJ1-6; D remains unclear. This CDR3 region has 12 residues. Trimming cost V 5 bases and J 10 bases, with 9 bases left between them. The V gene's germline CDR1 is SGHTA and CDR2 FQGNSA. The CDR3 loop reads CASSHDWSPLHF. Here the CDR3 DNA reads TGTGCCAGCAGCCACGACTGGTCACCCCTCCACTTT. The full variable domain, completed using reference TRBV7-2 and TRBJ1-6, is GAGVSQSPSNKVTEKGKDVELRCDPISGHTALYWYRQSLGQGLEFLIYFQGNSAPDKSGLPSDRFSAERTGGSVSTLTIQRTQQEDSAVYLCASSHDWSPLHFGNGTRLTVT.

This clonotype has more than one count but fewer than ten. The chain joins TRBV4-3 to TRBJ2-7; D possibly corresponds to TRBD2 (7 bases). The CDR3 totals 15 residues. V shed 0 bases and J shed 4 bases, with 13 bases lying between them. Per the germline V gene, CDR1 is LGHNA and CDR2 is YSLEER. Written as DNA, the CDR3 is TGCGCCAGCAGCCAAGAATCGGGGGGCCGGTACGAGCAGTACTTC. Residues: CASSQESGGRYEQYF.

The genes are TRBV12-3 or TRBV12-4 and TRBJ2-3; D remains unclear. V lost 3 bases and J 4 bases, leaving 8 bases between the germline ends. The CDR3 length is 13 residues. Written as DNA, the CDR3 is TGTGCCAGCAGTTTCGAGAAGTCAGATACGCAGTATTTT. Translated: CASSFEKSDTQYF.

The chain links TRBV7-9 to TRBJ2-1; 12 bases are a match to TRBD2. V was pared by 5 bases and J by 3 bases, with 20 bases of the junction left unmatched. Germline V gene sequence: CDR1 SEHNR, CDR2 FQNEAQ (reference sequence). CDR3 length: 21 residues. CDR3 DNA: TGTGCCAGCAGCCCGTCCCGCCTAGCGGGGGGGCCTACCGCCTTCTACAATGAGCAGTTCTTC. This sequence encodes CASSPSRLAGGPTAFYNEQFF.

In its sample, this clonotype was seen a few times. The chain recombines TRBV18 with TRBJ2-7, with 8 bases lining up with TRBD1. V shed 5 bases and J 4 bases; nucleotides not matched to a gene: 7. The germline gives CDR1 KGHSH, CDR2 LQKENI. The CDR3 length is 14 residues. CDR3 nucleotides: TGTGCCAGCTCAACAAGACAGGGGAGATACGAGCAGTACTTC. Protein product: CASSTRQGRYEQYF.

This clonotype has ten or more counts. For the CDR3, the DNA is TGCAGTGTCTCGAACTCTCCGGGACAGGGAGACTACGAGCAGTACGTC. It codes for CSVSNSPGQGDYEQYV. J is TRBJ2-7 and V is TRBV20-1, with TRBD1 identical over 9 bases. J was trimmed by 3 bases and V by 7 bases; bases with no gene match: 16. This CDR3 has 16 residues. Germline V gives CDR1 DFQATT, CDR2 SNEGSKA (reference sequence).

The chain links TRBV7-3 to TRBJ2-1; TRBD2 is a possible D gene (6 bases). Trimming pared 5 bases from V and 2 bases from J, leaving 10 bases between. In germline, CDR1 is SGHTA, CDR2 FQGTGA. The CDR3 is made up of 14 amino acids. The DNA for the CDR3 is TGTGCCAGCAGCCTGGCGGGGCCCTACAATGAGCAGTTCTTC. This gives the protein CASSLAGPYNEQFF.

This sequence joins TRBV29-1 and TRBJ2-5, with D perhaps matching TRBD1 (6 bases). The germline gives CDR1 SQVTM, CDR2 ANQGSEA. V was trimmed by 6 bases and J by 3 bases, leaving 8 bases between them. The CDR3 has 11 amino acids. The CDR3 here is CSVQGKETQYF. The CDR3, as DNA: TGCAGCGTACAGGGAAAAGAGACCCAGTACTTC.